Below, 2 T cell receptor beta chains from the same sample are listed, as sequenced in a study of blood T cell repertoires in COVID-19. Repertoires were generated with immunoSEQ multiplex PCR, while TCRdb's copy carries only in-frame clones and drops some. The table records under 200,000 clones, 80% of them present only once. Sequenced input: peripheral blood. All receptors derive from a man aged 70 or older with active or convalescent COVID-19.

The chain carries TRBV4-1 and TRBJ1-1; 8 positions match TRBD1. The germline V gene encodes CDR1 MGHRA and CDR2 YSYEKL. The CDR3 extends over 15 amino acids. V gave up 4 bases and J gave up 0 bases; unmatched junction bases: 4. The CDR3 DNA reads TGCGCCAGCAGCCCACAGGGGGGAGTGAACACTGAAGCTTTCTTT. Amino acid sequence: CASSPQGGVNTEAFF.

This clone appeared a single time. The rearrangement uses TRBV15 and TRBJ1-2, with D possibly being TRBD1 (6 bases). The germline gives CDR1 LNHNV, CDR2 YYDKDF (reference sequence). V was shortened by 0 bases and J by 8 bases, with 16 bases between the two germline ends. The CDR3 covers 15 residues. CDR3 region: CATSREVNRVSGYTF. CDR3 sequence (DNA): TGTGCCACCAGCAGAGAGGTCAACAGGGTAAGCGGCTACACCTTC. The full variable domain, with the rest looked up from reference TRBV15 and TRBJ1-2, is DAMVIQNPRYQVTQFGKPVTLSCSQTLNHNVMYWYQQKSSQAPKLLFHYYDKDFNNEADTPDNFQSRRPNTSFCFLDIRSPGLGDTAMYLCATSREVNRVSGYTFGSGTRLTVV.